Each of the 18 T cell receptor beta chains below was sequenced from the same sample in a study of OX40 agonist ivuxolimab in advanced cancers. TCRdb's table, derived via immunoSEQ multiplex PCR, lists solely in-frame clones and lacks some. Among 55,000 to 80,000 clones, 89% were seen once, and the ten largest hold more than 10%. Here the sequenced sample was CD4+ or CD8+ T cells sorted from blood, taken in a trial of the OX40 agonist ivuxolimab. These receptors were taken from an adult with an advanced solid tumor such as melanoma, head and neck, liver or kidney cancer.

In nucleotides, the CDR3 is TGTGCCGATACCGGGACTAGTATCGGGAGGGAGCAGTACTTC. Amino acids: CADTGTSIGREQYF. The gene calls are TRBV7-2 and TRBJ2-7, with 8 bases identical to TRBD2. Trimming cost V 11 bases and J 7 bases; bases outside gene matches: 16. The germline V gene has CDR1 SGHTA and CDR2 FQGNSA. The CDR3 length is 14 residues.

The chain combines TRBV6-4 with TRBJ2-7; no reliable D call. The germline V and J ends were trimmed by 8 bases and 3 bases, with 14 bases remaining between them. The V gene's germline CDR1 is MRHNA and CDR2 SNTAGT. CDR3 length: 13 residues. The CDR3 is CASHQDVRYEQYF. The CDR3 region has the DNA TGTGCCAGCCATCAGGACGTGCGCTACGAGCAGTACTTC.

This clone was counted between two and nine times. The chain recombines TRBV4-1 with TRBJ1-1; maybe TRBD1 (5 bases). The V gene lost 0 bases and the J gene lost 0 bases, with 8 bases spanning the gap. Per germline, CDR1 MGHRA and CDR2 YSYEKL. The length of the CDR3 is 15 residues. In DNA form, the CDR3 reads TGCGCCAGCAGCCAAGAGGGACGGATGAACACTGAAGCTTTCTTT. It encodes CASSQEGRMNTEAFF.

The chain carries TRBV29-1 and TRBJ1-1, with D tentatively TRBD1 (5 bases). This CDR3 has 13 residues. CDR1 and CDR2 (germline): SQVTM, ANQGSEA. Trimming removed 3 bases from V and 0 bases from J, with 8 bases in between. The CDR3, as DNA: TGCAGCGTTGAGCTGGGACTGAACACTGAAGCTTTCTTT. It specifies CSVELGLNTEAFF. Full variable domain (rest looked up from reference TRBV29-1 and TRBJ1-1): SAVISQKPSRDICQRGTSLTIQCQVDSQVTMMFWYRQQPGQSLTLIATANQGSEATYESGFVIDKFPISRPNLTFSTLTVSNMSPEDSSIYLCSVELGLNTEAFFGQGTRLTVV.

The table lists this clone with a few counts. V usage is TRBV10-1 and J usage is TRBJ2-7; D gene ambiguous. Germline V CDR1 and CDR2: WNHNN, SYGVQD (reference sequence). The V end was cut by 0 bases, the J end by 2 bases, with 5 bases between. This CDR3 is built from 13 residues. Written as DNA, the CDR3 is TGCGCCAGCAGTGAGTCGGGCCCCTACGAGCAGTACTTC. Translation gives CASSESGPYEQYF.

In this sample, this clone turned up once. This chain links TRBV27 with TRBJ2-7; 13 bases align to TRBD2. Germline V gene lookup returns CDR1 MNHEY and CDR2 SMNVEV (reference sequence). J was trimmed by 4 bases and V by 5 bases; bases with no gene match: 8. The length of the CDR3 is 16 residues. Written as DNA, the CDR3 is TGTGCCAGCAGTCCGCTTACGGGACTAGCGGGGTACGAGCAGTACTTC. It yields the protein CASSPLTGLAGYEQYF.

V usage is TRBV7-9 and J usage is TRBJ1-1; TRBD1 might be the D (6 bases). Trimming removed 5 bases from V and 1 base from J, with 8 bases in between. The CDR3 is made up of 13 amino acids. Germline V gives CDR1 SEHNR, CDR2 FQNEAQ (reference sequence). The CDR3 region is CASSPTGNTEAFF. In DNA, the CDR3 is TGTGCCAGCAGCCCGACAGGGAACACTGAAGCTTTCTTT.

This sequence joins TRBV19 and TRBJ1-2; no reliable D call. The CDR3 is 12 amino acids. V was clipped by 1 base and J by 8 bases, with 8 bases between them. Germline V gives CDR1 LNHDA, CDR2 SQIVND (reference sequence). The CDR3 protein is CASSIALGGYTF. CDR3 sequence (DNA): TGTGCCAGTAGTATAGCGTTGGGAGGCTACACCTTC.

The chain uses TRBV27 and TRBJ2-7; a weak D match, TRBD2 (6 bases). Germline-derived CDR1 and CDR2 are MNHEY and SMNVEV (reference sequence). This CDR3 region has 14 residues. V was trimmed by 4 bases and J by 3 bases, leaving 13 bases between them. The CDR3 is CASSYGAGVYEQYF. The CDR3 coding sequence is TGTGCCAGCAGTTATGGAGCGGGCGTCTACGAGCAGTACTTC.

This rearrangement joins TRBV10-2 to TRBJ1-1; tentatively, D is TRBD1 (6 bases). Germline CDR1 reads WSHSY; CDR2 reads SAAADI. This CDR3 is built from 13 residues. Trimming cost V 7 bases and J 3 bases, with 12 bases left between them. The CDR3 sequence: CASKIGGDTEAFF. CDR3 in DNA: TGCGCCAGCAAAATAGGGGGAGACACTGAAGCTTTCTTT.

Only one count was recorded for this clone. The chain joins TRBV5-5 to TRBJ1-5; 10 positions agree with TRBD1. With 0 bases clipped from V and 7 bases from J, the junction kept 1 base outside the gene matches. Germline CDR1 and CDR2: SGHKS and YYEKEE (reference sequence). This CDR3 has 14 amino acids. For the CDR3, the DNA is TGTGCCAGCAGCTTGGGGACAGGGGGACAGCCCCAGCATTTT. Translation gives CASSLGTGGQPQHF.

The CDR3: CASSLGWDSSTDTQYF. The CDR3 coding sequence is TGTGCCAGCAGCTTAGGATGGGACTCAAGCACAGATACGCAGTATTTT. V is TRBV11-2 and J is TRBJ2-3, with a possible D match to TRBD2 (6 bases). V dropped 1 base and J dropped 0 bases, with 11 bases sitting between them. The CDR3 spans 16 residues. Per germline, CDR1 SGHAT and CDR2 FQNNGV. Together with reference TRBV11-2 and TRBJ2-3, the CDR3 gives the full variable domain: EAGVAQSPRYKIIEKRQSVAFWCNPISGHATLYWYQQILGQGPKLLIQFQNNGVVDDSQLPKDRFSAERLKGVDSTLKIQPAKLEDSAVYLCASSLGWDSSTDTQYFGPGTRLTVL.

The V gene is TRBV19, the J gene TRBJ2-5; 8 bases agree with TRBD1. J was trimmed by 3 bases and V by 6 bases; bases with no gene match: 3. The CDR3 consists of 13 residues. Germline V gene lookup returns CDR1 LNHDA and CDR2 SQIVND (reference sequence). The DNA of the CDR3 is TGTGCCAGTAGCCAGGACAGGGAAGAGACCCAGTACTTC. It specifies CASSQDREETQYF. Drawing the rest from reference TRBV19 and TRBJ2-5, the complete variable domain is DGGITQSPKYLFRKEGQNVTLSCEQNLNHDAMYWYRQDPGQGLRLIYYSQIVNDFQKGDIAEGYSVSREKKESFPLTVTSAQKNPTAFYLCASSQDREETQYFGPGTRLLVL.

As DNA, the CDR3 is TGTGCCATCAGTGAGAGGACAGGTTACGAGCAGTACTTC. It specifies CAISERTGYEQYF. This rearrangement joins TRBV10-3 to TRBJ2-7; TRBD1 matches at 7 bases. Per the germline V gene, CDR1 is ENHRY and CDR2 is SYGVKD. The CDR3 extends over 13 amino acids. J was trimmed by 4 bases and V by 2 bases; bases with no gene match: 2.

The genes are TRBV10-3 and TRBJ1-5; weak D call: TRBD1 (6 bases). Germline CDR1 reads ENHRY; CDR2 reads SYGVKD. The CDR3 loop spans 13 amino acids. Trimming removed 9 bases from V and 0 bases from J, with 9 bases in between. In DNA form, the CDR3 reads TGTGCCATTGGACAGTATAGCAATCAGCCCCAGCATTTT. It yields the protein CAIGQYSNQPQHF.

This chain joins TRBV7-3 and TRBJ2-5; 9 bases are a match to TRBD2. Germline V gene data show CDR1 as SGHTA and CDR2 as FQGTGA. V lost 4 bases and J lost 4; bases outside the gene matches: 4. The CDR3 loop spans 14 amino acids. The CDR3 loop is CASSYSGGGETQYF. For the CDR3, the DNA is TGTGCCAGCAGCTATAGCGGGGGTGGAGAGACCCAGTACTTC.

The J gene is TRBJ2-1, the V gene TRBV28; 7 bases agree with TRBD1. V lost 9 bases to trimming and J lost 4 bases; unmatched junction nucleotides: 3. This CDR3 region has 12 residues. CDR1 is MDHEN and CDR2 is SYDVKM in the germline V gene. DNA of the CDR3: TGTGCCAGAGGACAGGATTACAATGAGCAGTTCTTC. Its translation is CARGQDYNEQFF.

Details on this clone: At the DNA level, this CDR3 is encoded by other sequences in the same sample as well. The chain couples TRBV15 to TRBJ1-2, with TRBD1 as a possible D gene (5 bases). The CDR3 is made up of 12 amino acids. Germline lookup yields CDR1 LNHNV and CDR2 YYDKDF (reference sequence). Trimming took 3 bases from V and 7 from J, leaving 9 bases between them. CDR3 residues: CATSRGLIGYTF. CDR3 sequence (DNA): TGTGCCACCAGCAGGGGACTGATTGGCTACACCTTC.